The 14 T cell receptor beta chains listed next were all sequenced from one sample in a study of blood T cell repertoires in COVID-19. The repertoire was sequenced with immunoSEQ multiplex PCR; TCRdb's copy has only in-frame clones and lacks some. The data hold roughly 260,000 clones, with 79% observed a single time. Sequenced sample: peripheral blood. These receptors all stem from a woman aged 40 to 55 with active or convalescent COVID-19.

The chain recombines TRBV10-3 with TRBJ2-2, with D possibly matching TRBD1 (6 bases). Germline V lookup: CDR1 ENHRY, CDR2 SYGVKD. The CDR3 is 16 amino acids. V was cut by 11 bases and J by 3 bases, with 22 bases left in between. CDR3 sequence (DNA): TGTGCCCAAGGCAGGGTGGGGGCGCTGGACACCGGGGAGCTGTTTTTT. Its translation is CAQGRVGALDTGELFF.

This clone was counted a single time. The chain couples TRBV27 to TRBJ2-1; D may be TRBD2 (6 bases). Germline CDR1 MNHEY, CDR2 SMNVEV (reference sequence). The CDR3 consists of 18 residues. The V end was cut by 6 bases, the J end by 0 bases, with 21 bases between. The CDR3 DNA follows: TGTGCCAGCAGGACTTTAATCGGCGGGGTGCTCTCCTACAATGAGCAGTTCTTC. Translation: CASRTLIGGVLSYNEQFF.

The V and J genes are TRBV11-2 and TRBJ2-7; D may be TRBD1 (6 bases). V was shortened by 5 bases and J by 1 base, with 9 bases between the two germline ends. Germline CDR1 reads SGHAT; CDR2 reads FQNNGV. This CDR3 is 13 amino acids long. CDR3 residues: CASSKGGSYEQYF. Written as DNA, the CDR3 is TGTGCCAGCAGCAAAGGGGGTTCCTACGAGCAGTACTTC.

This chain connects TRBV5-4 to TRBJ2-2; maybe TRBD2 (6 bases). The CDR3 has 14 residues. The germline V gene has CDR1 SGHNT and CDR2 YYREEE (reference sequence). V was cut by 0 bases and J by 4 bases, with 7 bases left in between. CDR3 residues: CASSLGRGTGELFF. CDR3 DNA sequence: TGTGCCAGCAGCTTGGGGCGGGGCACCGGGGAGCTGTTTTTT. Complete variable domain (other parts from reference TRBV5-4 and TRBJ2-2): ETGVTQSPTHLIKTRGQQVTLRCSSQSGHNTVSWYQQALGQGPQFIFQYYREEENGRGNFPPRFSGLQFPNYSSELNVNALELDDSALYLCASSLGRGTGELFFGEGSRLTVL.

The table lists this clone with a count of one. The rearrangement uses TRBV30 and TRBJ1-2; 12 nucleotides line up with TRBD1. CDR1 is GTSNPN, CDR2 SVGIG, per germline (reference sequence). V shed 1 base, J shed 0 bases, and the junction held 9 bases outside the gene matches. This CDR3 is 18 amino acids long. The DNA for the CDR3 is TGTGCCTGGAGTGCCCGGGCCGGGACAGGGGGCACTAACTATGGCTACACCTTC. The encoded protein is CAWSARAGTGGTNYGYTF.

The CDR3 loop reads CASSLGSKQETQYF. The CDR3 DNA reads TGTGCCAGCAGCTTGGGCAGCAAACAAGAGACCCAGTACTTC. The chain carries TRBV7-3 and TRBJ2-5, with no clear D. Trimming left V 3 bases short and J 2 bases short, with 10 bases between. The germline CDR1 and CDR2 sequences are SGHTA and FQGTGA. This CDR3 is 14 amino acids long. Together with reference TRBV7-3 and TRBJ2-5, the CDR3 gives the full variable domain: GAGVSQTPSNKVTEKGKYVELRCDPISGHTALYWYRQSLGQGPEFLIYFQGTGAADDSGLPNDRFFAVRPEGSVSTLKIQRTERGDSAVYLCASSLGSKQETQYFGPGTRLLVL.

V usage is TRBV2 and J usage is TRBJ2-3; no firm D call. Germline CDR1 SNHLY, CDR2 FYNNEI. The V end lost 5 bases, the J end lost 2 bases, and 5 bases lay between the germline ends. The CDR3 length is 12 residues. CDR3 in DNA: TGTGCCAGCAGTAAACTCACAGATACGCAGTATTTT. Its protein product is CASSKLTDTQYF.

This chain links TRBV4-1 with TRBJ1-1, with D maybe TRBD1 (5 bases). Trimming removed 3 bases from V and 0 bases from J, with 20 bases in between. CDR1 and CDR2 (germline): MGHRA, YSYEKL. This CDR3 has 18 residues. The CDR3 DNA is TGCGCCAGCAGCCAGTCCCCTTCAGGGCCCGGCATGAACACTGAAGCTTTCTTT. It specifies CASSQSPSGPGMNTEAFF.

The gene calls are TRBV28 and TRBJ1-2, with 8 bases identical to TRBD1. The CDR3 extends over 14 amino acids. Germline trimming cut 3 bases from V and 3 bases from J; bases unmatched to any gene: 3. CDR1 is MDHEN and CDR2 is SYDVKM in the germline V gene. CDR3 bases: TGTGCCAGCAGTTTCGGGACAGGTCACTATGGCTACACCTTC. The encoded protein is CASSFGTGHYGYTF.

The chain employs TRBV30 and TRBJ2-7; possible D gene TRBD1, 6 bases. Between the trimmed V and J ends, which lost 3 bases and 0 bases, there was a span of 9 bases. The CDR3 is 13 amino acids. The germline CDR1 and CDR2 sequences are GTSNPN and SVGIG (reference sequence). CDR3 coding DNA: TGTGCCTGGAGAGGGACAAGCTCCTACGAGCAGTACTTC. This codes for CAWRGTSSYEQYF.

The chain employs TRBV5-1 and TRBJ1-5, with 7 bases aligning to TRBD1. The CDR3 runs to 15 residues. Germline CDR1 is SGHRS and CDR2 is YFSETQ. Trimming removed 0 bases from V and 4 bases from J; junction bases left unmatched: 4. Written as DNA, the CDR3 is TGCGCCAGCAGCTTGGAGGGACAGCCTAATCAGCCCCAGCATTTT. It specifies CASSLEGQPNQPQHF.

This clone appeared a few times. The chain carries TRBV2 and TRBJ2-3, with 11 nucleotides matching TRBD2. V gave up 11 bases and J gave up 2 bases; unmatched junction bases: 3. The length of the CDR3 is 13 residues. The germline CDR1 and CDR2 sequences are SNHLY and FYNNEI. CDR3 residues: CAGTSGYTDTQYF. Here the CDR3 DNA reads TGTGCCGGGACTAGCGGCTACACAGATACGCAGTATTTT.

This clone has a handful of counts. The V and J genes are TRBV6-5 and TRBJ1-5, with 7 bases aligning to TRBD1. Germline V lookup: CDR1 MNHEY, CDR2 SVGAGI. This CDR3 contains 13 residues. Trimming removed 7 bases from V and 4 bases from J; junction bases left unmatched: 4. The CDR3 bases are TGTGCCAGCAACACGGACAGGAATCAGCCCCAGCATTTT. It encodes CASNTDRNQPQHF.

The chain recombines TRBV5-4 with TRBJ2-2; a possible D gene is TRBD2 (5 bases). CDR1 SGHNT and CDR2 YYREEE come from the germline V gene (reference sequence). The CDR3 covers 15 residues. The V end lost 2 bases, the J end lost 2 bases, and 10 bases lay between the germline ends. As DNA, the CDR3 is TGTGCCAGCAGCTTTCTACTAGGAAACACCGGGGAGCTGTTTTTT. Residues: CASSFLLGNTGELFF.